These T cell receptor beta chains were read from a single sample in a study of identical twins. Using its own MiXCR run on the 5' RACE reads, TCRdb lists one record per CDR3 protein. Of roughly 690,000 distinct CDR3 sequences listed, 5.5% to 7.5% were seen once; the top ten hold around 2%. The specimen sequenced was naive T cells sorted from blood. These receptors were taken from a man aged 18 to 30 in good health. Each CDR3 is given with its conserved first and last residue. Each record gives: J gene, V gene, clone size, D gene, CDR3 DNA, CDR3 protein. A D gene is named only where the DNA matches it firmly. Clone size is given for some rows only: seen once, a few or many times, or a class if the clone is expanded.

TRBJ2-5,TRBV5-6,many,.,TGTGCCAGCAGTTTAGGGCGAAGGGAGACCCAGTACTTC,CASSLGRRETQYF
TRBJ2-2,TRBV7-3,.,.,TGTGCCAGCAGCTTAACTGTTTCGCGGGACGGCGGGGAGCTGTTTTTT,CASSLTVSRDGGELFF
TRBJ2-5,TRBV20-1,.,.,TGCAGTGCTAGAGGTCCGGGACCGCTACAAGAGACCCAGTACTTC,CSARGPGPLQETQYF
TRBJ2-3,TRBV15,.,.,TGTGCCACCAGCAGAGTCGTAACGGGAGTACAGGATACGCAGTATTTT,CATSRVVTGVQDTQYF
TRBJ2-7,TRBV5-6,many,.,TGTGCCAGCAGCCAATTGGGGTCGGGCGAGCAGTACTTC,CASSQLGSGEQYF
TRBJ1-6,TRBV5-1,many,.,TGCGCCAGCAGCTTGGGTGGTCCGGATTCACCCCTCCACTTT,CASSLGGPDSPLHF
TRBJ2-1,TRBV11-2,few,.,TGTGCCAGCAGCTCGCAAAGGACAGCTAGCAGATACAATGAGCAGTTCTTC,CASSSQRTASRYNEQFF
TRBJ2-5,TRBV4-3,few,.,TGCGCCAGCAGCCAAGATCCTCCCATAGGGGACGGGACCCAGTACTTC,CASSQDPPIGDGTQYF
TRBJ1-4,TRBV7-9,.,.,TGTGCCAGCAGCCAAGACGGTCGTAATGAAAAACTGTTTTTT,CASSQDGRNEKLFF
TRBJ2-1,TRBV5-1,many,TRBD2,TGCGCCAGCAGCCCAACTAGCGGGGGATACAATGAGCAGTTCTTC,CASSPTSGGYNEQFF
TRBJ2-5,TRBV7-8,.,TRBD2,TGTGCCAGCAGCTTGTGGGGGGGGGTGGTGGCCCAAGAGACCCAGTACTTC,CASSLWGGVVAQETQYF
TRBJ1-1,TRBV29-1,many,.,TGCAGCGGGGTGAAGACTGAAGCTTTCTTT,CSGVKTEAFF
TRBJ2-1,TRBV6-2/TRBV6-3,few,TRBD2,TGTGCCAGCAATCCGGATCTCTTAGGACGGACCCTAGCGGGAGGCTCCTACAATGAGCAGTTCTTC,CASNPDLLGRTLAGGSYNEQFF
TRBJ2-1,TRBV30,few,TRBD2,TGTGCCTGGAGTGCTCCTTTCCTACTAGCGGGCTACCCCAATGAGCAGTTCTTC,CAWSAPFLLAGYPNEQFF
TRBJ2-4,TRBV27,.,TRBD1,TGTGCCAGCAGTCGCGATGGGGGACAGCTCCAAAACATTCAGTACTTC,CASSRDGGQLQNIQYF
TRBJ2-3,TRBV24-1,many,TRBD1,TGTGCCACCAGTGATTCAGGACAGGGCGCCAGCAATACGCAGTATTTT,CATSDSGQGASNTQYF
TRBJ2-7,TRBV20-1,.,TRBD1,TGCAGTGCGCCGGGACAGGGGAGGAACGAGCAGTACTTC,CSAPGQGRNEQYF
TRBJ2-7,TRBV20-1,many,.,TGCAGTGCTATCGGGCGGGGAAGCTACGAGCAGTACTTC,CSAIGRGSYEQYF
TRBJ1-5,TRBV29-1,many,TRBD1,TGCAGCGTTAGGGAAGGACAGGGGGATCAGCCCCAGCATTTT,CSVREGQGDQPQHF
TRBJ1-2,TRBV20-1,few,.,TGCAGTGCTATCCCCGGCTACACCTTC,CSAIPGYTF
TRBJ1-2,TRBV3-1,many,.,TGTGCCAGCAGCCAAGGTCTAGCAGGCGGCTACACCTTC,CASSQGLAGGYTF
TRBJ1-6,TRBV20-1,few,.,TGCAGTGCTAGTGGTCCCAGACATAATTCACCCCTCCACTTT,CSASGPRHNSPLHF